One sample yielded the 20 T cell receptor beta chains listed below, sequenced in a study of blood T cell repertoires in COVID-19. The assay was immunoSEQ multiplex PCR, and TCRdb's table has in-frame clones only and misses some. The sample carries some 96,000 clones, 70% to 80% recorded once. Sequenced input: peripheral blood. The receptor source for this set is a woman between 65 and 79 years old with acute or convalescent COVID-19.

As concerns this clone: Other DNA variants within this sample encode the same CDR3. This chain joins TRBV7-9 and TRBJ1-1; 7 bases are shared with TRBD1. The J segment lost 1 base and the V segment lost 2 bases, leaving 1 base of the junction unmatched. Germline V gene lookup returns CDR1 SEHNR and CDR2 FQNEAQ (reference sequence). This CDR3 is built from 14 residues. The CDR3 DNA follows: TGTGCCAGCAGCTTACAGGGGGGGAACACTGAAGCTTTCTTT. This encodes CASSLQGGNTEAFF.

This rearrangement joins TRBV29-1 to TRBJ1-4; D possibly corresponds to TRBD1 (6 bases). Germline lookup yields CDR1 SQVTM and CDR2 ANQGSEA. The V end lost 7 bases, the J end lost 8 bases, and 20 bases lay between the germline ends. The CDR3 spans 14 residues. The CDR3 nucleotides read TGCAGCGCAATATTAGGGCCAGGGGCCGAAAAACTGTTTTTT. Protein: CSAILGPGAEKLFF.

This chain uses TRBV6-6 with TRBJ1-6; D is undetermined. Trimming left V 2 bases short and J 3 bases short, with 8 bases between. Germline V CDR1 and CDR2: MNHNY, SVGAGI (reference sequence). This CDR3 has 15 residues. The CDR3 loop reads CASSYDTDYNSPLHF. CDR3 in DNA: TGTGCCAGCAGTTACGATACAGACTATAATTCACCCCTCCACTTT.

The rearrangement uses TRBV6-6 and TRBJ1-1; D not certain. The germline gives CDR1 MNHNY, CDR2 SVGAGI (reference sequence). V was trimmed by 2 bases and J by 2 bases, leaving 15 bases between them. The CDR3 is made up of 16 amino acids. The CDR3 sequence is CASSYPAPRPNTEAFF. DNA of the CDR3: TGTGCCAGCAGTTACCCAGCTCCGAGGCCCAACACTGAAGCTTTCTTT.

The rearrangement links TRBV2 to TRBJ2-7; D unclear. This CDR3 spans 13 amino acids. With 6 bases removed from V and 0 bases from J, the gap between germline ends came to 9 bases. The V gene's germline CDR1 is SNHLY and CDR2 FYNNEI. The CDR3 reads CASRSPGSYEQYV. CDR3 bases: TGTGCCAGCAGGTCCCCGGGCTCCTACGAGCAGTACGTC.

This chain uses TRBV7-9 with TRBJ1-4; possible D gene TRBD1, 6 bases. CDR3 length equals 14 residues. From germline, CDR1 is SEHNR and CDR2 FQNEAQ (reference sequence). V was cut by 0 bases and J by 6 bases, with 8 bases left in between. As DNA, the CDR3 is TGTGCCAGCAGCTTAGCGGGGGCGGATGAAAAACTGTTTTTT. Its protein product is CASSLAGADEKLFF.

CDR3 residues: CASSWGGMDGYTF. CDR3 bases: TGTGCCAGCAGCTGGGGGGGGATGGATGGCTACACCTTC. The chain carries TRBV5-4 and TRBJ1-2; perhaps TRBD1 as D (5 bases). This CDR3 has 13 amino acids. V was trimmed by 3 bases and J by 6 bases, leaving 12 bases between them. Germline V gene sequence: CDR1 SGHNT, CDR2 YYREEE (reference sequence).

This clone appeared a few times. The chain has TRBV18 and TRBJ2-2; D is uncertain. Germline-derived CDR1 and CDR2 are KGHSH and LQKENI. This CDR3 has 14 amino acids. V lost 6 bases to trimming and J lost 2 bases, with 10 bases between them. The CDR3 protein is CASSRGINTGELFF. CDR3 in DNA: TGTGCCAGCTCGCGAGGAATAAACACCGGGGAGCTGTTTTTT.

This chain links TRBV4-2 with TRBJ2-2; D is uncertain. Looked up from germline, CDR1 is LGHNA and CDR2 is YNFKEQ. CDR3 length equals 14 residues. V was pared by 6 bases and J by 4 bases, with 12 bases between. CDR3 protein: CASSPGVSTGELFF. CDR3 nucleotides: TGTGCCAGCAGTCCCGGAGTGAGCACCGGGGAGCTGTTTTTT.

This sequence joins TRBV10-3 and TRBJ1-1, with D possibly TRBD1 on 6 matching bases. Trimming shortened V by 0 bases and J by 4 bases, and 12 bases separated the two germline ends. CDR3 length equals 15 residues. Germline V gene lookup returns CDR1 ENHRY and CDR2 SYGVKD. The CDR3 loop reads CAISESYRDPTEAFF. For the CDR3, the DNA is TGTGCCATCAGTGAGTCCTACAGGGATCCCACTGAAGCTTTCTTT.

The chain carries TRBV11-3 and TRBJ2-2; D might be TRBD2 (6 bases). CDR3 size: 16 residues. The V end was cut by 3 bases, the J end by 3 bases, with 14 bases between. Germline-derived CDR1 and CDR2 are SGHNT and YENEEA. CDR3 coding DNA: TGTGCCAGCAGCTTTGTGGCCGGCGGGGACACCGGGGAGCTGTTTTTT. Its protein is CASSFVAGGDTGELFF.

This chain uses TRBV11-2 with TRBJ2-2, with 12 bases matching TRBD1. The trim removed 3 bases at V and 4 bases at J, leaving 3 bases unmatched. This CDR3 spans 16 amino acids. From germline, CDR1 is SGHAT and CDR2 FQNNGV. CDR3 residues: CASSFGTGGITGELFF. The CDR3 nucleotides read TGTGCCAGCAGCTTTGGGACAGGGGGCATCACCGGGGAGCTGTTTTTT. The full variable domain, its missing parts supplied by reference TRBV11-2 and TRBJ2-2, is EAGVAQSPRYKIIEKRQSVAFWCNPISGHATLYWYQQILGQGPKLLIQFQNNGVVDDSQLPKDRFSAERLKGVDSTLKIQPAKLEDSAVYLCASSFGTGGITGELFFGEGSRLTVL.

This clone has only a few counts. In the same sample, other DNA sequences code for this CDR3. This rearrangement joins TRBV5-1 to TRBJ2-1; 7 nucleotides match TRBD1. The CDR3 has 16 residues. Trimming removed 4 bases from V and 4 bases from J; junction bases left unmatched: 11. Looked up from germline, CDR1 is SGHRS and CDR2 is YFSETQ. CDR3 in DNA: TGCGCCAGCAGCAGGGGGCTAGGGCAGACTTACAATGAGCAGTTCTTC. Translated: CASSRGLGQTYNEQFF.

The chain employs TRBV7-8 and TRBJ2-6; 11 bases are a match to TRBD1. V was pared by 4 bases and J by 3 bases, with 8 bases of the junction left unmatched. CDR1 SGHVS and CDR2 FQNEAQ come from the germline V gene. The CDR3 has 18 residues. The CDR3 sequence: CASSSGTGGLGGANVLTF. In DNA, the CDR3 is TGTGCCAGCAGCTCCGGGACAGGGGGTTTAGGTGGGGCCAACGTCCTGACTTTC. Supplemented by reference TRBV7-8 and TRBJ2-6, the full variable domain reads GAGVSQSPRYKVAKRGQDVALRCDPISGHVSLFWYQQALGQGPEFLTYFQNEAQLDKSGLPSDRFFAERPEGSVSTLKIQRTQQEDSAVYLCASSSGTGGLGGANVLTFGAGSRLTVL.

The chain couples TRBV18 to TRBJ1-4, with D perhaps matching TRBD1 (5 bases). This CDR3 has 17 residues. Germline V lookup: CDR1 KGHSH, CDR2 LQKENI. The ends were cut back, 4 bases at V and 1 base at J, with 16 bases in the middle. In DNA form, the CDR3 reads TGTGCCAGCTCACAGCAGGTCCCCGGGGGAACTAATGAAAAACTGTTTTTT. Encoded protein: CASSQQVPGGTNEKLFF.

The chain carries TRBV12-3 or TRBV12-4 and TRBJ1-6; the match to TRBD1 covers 7 bases. After removal of 6 bases from V and 10 bases from J, the junction contained 3 bases not matched to a gene. This CDR3 region has 12 residues. The CDR3 sequence: CASRTGLSPLHF. The CDR3, as DNA: TGTGCCAGCAGGACAGGGTTATCACCCCTCCACTTT.

J is TRBJ2-7 and V is TRBV5-1; weak D call: TRBD2 (6 bases). This CDR3 comprises 15 residues. The V and J ends lost 2 bases and 2 bases respectively, with 14 bases between them. The germline gives CDR1 SGHRS, CDR2 YFSETQ. In DNA form, the CDR3 reads TGCGCCAGCAGCTTAGGTGTAGCGGCAACCTACGAGCAGTACTTC. As protein: CASSLGVAATYEQYF.

The V gene is TRBV3-1 (or the pseudogene TRBV3-2), the J gene TRBJ2-5; TRBD2 matches at 7 bases. V dropped 0 bases and J dropped 7; count of bases not matched to a gene: 8. Germline lookup yields CDR1 LGHDT and CDR2 YNNKEL (reference sequence). The CDR3 totals 15 residues. The CDR3 DNA sequence: TGTGCCAGCAGCCAAGACCGGCGGGGGACGGGGACCCAGTACTTC. Translated: CASSQDRRGTGTQYF.

The rearrangement joins TRBV5-1 to TRBJ1-3, with a weak D call TRBD1 (5 bases). Looked up from germline, CDR1 is SGHRS and CDR2 is YFSETQ. The CDR3 loop spans 14 amino acids. The V gene lost 4 bases and the J gene lost 3 bases, with 11 bases spanning the gap. The CDR3 region has the DNA TGCGCCAGCAGCGCGAACGGGGGTGGAAACACCATATATTTT. Protein sequence: CASSANGGGNTIYF.

CDR3 sequence (DNA): TGCGCCAGCAGTTGGGACACTGGAAACACCATATATTTT. Translation gives CASSWDTGNTIYF. The chain combines TRBV5-1 with TRBJ1-3; the D gene is possibly TRBD1 (6 bases). The CDR3 loop spans 13 amino acids. Trimming shortened V by 5 bases and J by 2 bases, and 8 bases separated the two germline ends. The germline V gene encodes CDR1 SGHRS and CDR2 YFSETQ.